This TCR beta chain was sequenced for a study of T cells after yellow fever vaccination. General study points: A secondary response was less intense yet reached its peak sooner, at day 5 versus 15.

V lost 5 bases, J lost 0 bases, and 10 bases lay in between. Germline V gene data show CDR1 as PRHDT and CDR2 as FYEKMQ (reference sequence). The CDR3 has 14 amino acids. This clonotype was seen a few times. The antigen remains unidentified. Each CDR3 protein is one row after TCRdb ran MiXCR on the 5' RACE reads. Of 340,000 or so distinct CDR3 sequences in the sample, approximately 13% were seen once. This sample comprised CD4+ T cells sorted from PBMCs, obtained 15 days after the yellow fever booster vaccination. This clonotype was sampled from a man younger than 35 who received the YFV17D yellow fever vaccine. The chain couples TRBV13 to TRBJ2-5; D gene ambiguous. In DNA, the CDR3 is TGTGCCAGCAGCAGACCACCGTACCAAGAGACCCAGTACTTC. It specifies CASSRPPYQETQYF.